The 8 T cell receptor beta chains below come from one sample, sequenced in a study of T cell responses to AZD1222 COVID-19 vaccine (dated by TCRdb to the early 2020s). Libraries came from the immunoSEQ multiplex PCR assay. Sourced from immuneACCESS, this table was stored by TCRdb with only in-frame sequences that have V and J called. A share of the clones is absent; for the studies checked, an unresolved V gene accounts for under half, and the remainder has no known explanation. The sample includes about 84,000 clones, with 87% observed a single time. Approximately 1.5% of the sample rests with the top ten. This specimen's time point label, per the study, means: baseline before first vaccination. The starting material was peripheral blood, obtained on day 0 of AZD1222 vaccination. The receptors here all came from an adult in good health.

The V and J genes are TRBV5-1 and TRBJ2-6; 7 bases are a match to TRBD2. The length of the CDR3 is 16 residues. V lost 0 bases to trimming and J lost 1 base; unmatched junction nucleotides: 1. Germline V gives CDR1 SGHRS, CDR2 YFSETQ. CDR3 loop: CASSLAGGSGANVLTF. The CDR3 bases are TGCGCCAGCAGCTTGGCCGGGGGGTCTGGGGCCAACGTCCTGACTTTC.

The chain recombines TRBV6-6 with TRBJ1-2, with a weak D call TRBD1 (6 bases). Trimming cost V 6 bases and J 5 bases, with 10 bases left between them. The CDR3 sequence is 12 residues long. Germline values: CDR1 MNHNY, CDR2 SVGAGI (reference sequence). DNA for the CDR3: TGTGCCAGCAGCGAGGGGGGATATGGCTACACCTTC. Amino acid sequence: CASSEGGYGYTF.

This chain links TRBV24-1 with TRBJ2-3; 7 nucleotides agree with TRBD1. Germline V gene data show CDR1 as KGHDR and CDR2 as SFDVKD. With 4 bases clipped from V and 6 bases from J, the junction kept 6 bases outside the gene matches. CDR3 length: 14 amino acids. CDR3 protein: CATSETTRGDTQYF. Written as DNA, the CDR3 is TGTGCCACCAGTGAGACTACCAGGGGGGATACGCAGTATTTT.

The chain combines TRBV27 with TRBJ2-7, with 8 bases that match TRBD2. In germline, CDR1 is MNHEY, CDR2 SMNVEV (reference sequence). The CDR3 loop spans 17 amino acids. J was trimmed by 1 base and V by 3 bases; bases with no gene match: 11. CDR3 loop: CASSLEFGVAGSYEQYF. The CDR3 DNA sequence: TGTGCCAGCAGTTTGGAGTTCGGGGTAGCGGGGTCCTACGAGCAGTACTTC.

CDR3 region: CASSEQGEDTEAFF. CDR3 nucleotides: TGTGCCAGCAGTGAACAGGGGGAAGACACTGAAGCTTTCTTT. The chain carries TRBV2 and TRBJ1-1; 7 bases agree with TRBD1. The CDR3 consists of 14 residues. CDR1 and CDR2 from the germline V gene are SNHLY and FYNNEI. The ends lost 2 bases at V and 3 bases at J; junction bases unmatched: 3. Drawing the rest from reference TRBV2 and TRBJ1-1, the complete variable domain is EPEVTQTPSHQVTQMGQEVILRCVPISNHLYFYWYRQILGQKVEFLVSFYNNEISEKSEIFDDQFSVERPDGSNFTLKIRSTKLEDSAMYFCASSEQGEDTEAFFGQGTRLTVV.

This clone is a singleton in its sample. The V and J genes are TRBV5-1 and TRBJ2-3; TRBD2 matches 9 bases. Unmatched junction bases numbered 8, after V lost 3 bases and J lost 0 bases. From germline, CDR1 is SGHRS and CDR2 YFSETQ. The CDR3 extends over 17 amino acids. CDR3 DNA: TGCGCCAGCAGCTGGGATACGACTAGCGGTAGCACAGATACGCAGTATTTT. This encodes CASSWDTTSGSTDTQYF.

This chain joins TRBV27 and TRBJ1-1, with a tentative D call TRBD1 (6 bases). The CDR3 sequence is 14 residues long. V lost 2 bases, J lost 3 bases, and 10 bases lay in between. CDR1 and CDR2 (germline): MNHEY, SMNVEV (reference sequence). CDR3 sequence: CASSLVQGHTEAFF. CDR3 coding DNA: TGTGCCAGCAGTTTAGTTCAGGGGCACACTGAAGCTTTCTTT.

V and J are TRBV7-9 and TRBJ2-1; D gene ambiguous. Per germline, CDR1 SEHNR and CDR2 FQNEAQ (reference sequence). The CDR3 is 13 residues long. V gave up 4 bases and J gave up 3 bases, with 7 bases separating them. The CDR3 nucleotides read TGTGCCAGCAGCTCCGGAGACTACAATGAGCAGTTCTTC. Its translation: CASSSGDYNEQFF.